This TCR beta chain was sequenced in a study of shared clonotypes between healthy human individuals. General study points: Unshared clonotypes carried lower generation probabilities than those common to all four donors. Approximately 4.6% of naive CD4 clonotypes were common to several donors.

The CD4+ fraction was divided into a CD45RA+ naive subset and a CD45RA-negative memory subset. Of note for this clone: What it recognizes is unknown.

V was cut by 1 base and J by 4 bases, with 7 bases left in between. CDR1 LGHNA and CDR2 YSLEER come from the germline V gene. This CDR3 contains 13 residues. Deep was the level at which the assay was run. Clones were sequenced by immunoSEQ multiplex PCR, and TCRdb holds only the in-frame ones, with some missing. The data show approximately 2.3 million clones, just over 90% seen once. This receptor was obtained from a man aged 18 to 29 in good health. Some clones in this sample may be carry-over from other donors' samples. The chain has TRBV4-3 and TRBJ1-2; D gene unclear. The sequenced sample was naive CD4+ T cells from PBMCs. Indicated subset: CD45RA+ positively selected. The CDR3 here is CASSQASGYGYTF. The CDR3 DNA sequence: TGCGCCAGCAGCCAAGCGTCCGGCTATGGCTACACCTTC.